This note documents a single T cell receptor (beta chain) sequence. This sample is drawn from a study of blood T cell repertoires in COVID-19. Overall study: The United States, Italy and Spain provided the acute and convalescent COVID-19 samples.

The assay was immunoSEQ multiplex PCR, and TCRdb's table has in-frame clones only and misses some. Among around 170,000 clones listed, roughly 83% were seen once. The CDR3 runs 14 residues. The V segment lost 4 bases and the J segment 5 bases; nucleotides outside the gene matches: 8. Germline lookup yields CDR1 SGHRS and CDR2 YFSETQ. The sequence was collected from a woman between 55 and 75 years old with acute or convalescent COVID-19. Material for sequencing was peripheral blood. This rearrangement joins TRBV5-1 to TRBJ2-5; TRBD1 agrees at 7 bases. In DNA, the CDR3 is TGCGCCAGCAGCCCAGACAGGGTTAGGGAGACCCAGTACTTC. It translates to CASSPDRVRETQYF.